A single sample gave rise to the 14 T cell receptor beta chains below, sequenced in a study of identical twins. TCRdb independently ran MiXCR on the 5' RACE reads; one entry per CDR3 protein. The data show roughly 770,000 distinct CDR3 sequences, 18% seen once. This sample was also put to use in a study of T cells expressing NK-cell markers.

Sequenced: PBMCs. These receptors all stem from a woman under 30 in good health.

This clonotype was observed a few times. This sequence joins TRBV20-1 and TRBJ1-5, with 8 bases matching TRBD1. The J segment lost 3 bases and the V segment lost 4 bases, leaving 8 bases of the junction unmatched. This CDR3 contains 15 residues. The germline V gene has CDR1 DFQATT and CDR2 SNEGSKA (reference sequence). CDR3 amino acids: CSAKVGTGDNQPQHF. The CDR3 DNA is TGCAGTGCTAAGGTCGGGACAGGAGACAATCAGCCCCAGCATTTT.

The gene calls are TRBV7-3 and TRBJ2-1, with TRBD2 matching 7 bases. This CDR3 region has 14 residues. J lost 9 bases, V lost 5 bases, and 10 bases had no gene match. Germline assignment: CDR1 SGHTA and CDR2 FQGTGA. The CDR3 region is CASSLQRGSGEQFF. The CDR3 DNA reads TGTGCCAGCAGCCTCCAGCGGGGAAGTGGTGAGCAGTTCTTC.

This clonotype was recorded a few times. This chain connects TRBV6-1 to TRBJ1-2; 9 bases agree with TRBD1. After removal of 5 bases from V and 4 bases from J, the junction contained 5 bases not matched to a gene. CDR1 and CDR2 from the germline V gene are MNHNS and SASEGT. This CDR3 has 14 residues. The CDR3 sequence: CASSTGQGSYGYTF. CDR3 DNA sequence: TGTGCCAGCAGTACAGGACAGGGGTCCTATGGCTACACCTTC.

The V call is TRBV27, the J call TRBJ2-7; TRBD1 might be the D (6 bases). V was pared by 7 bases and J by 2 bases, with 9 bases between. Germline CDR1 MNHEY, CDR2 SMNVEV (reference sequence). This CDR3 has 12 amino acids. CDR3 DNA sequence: TGTGCCAGCAAGACAGGCGCCTACGAGCAGTACTTC. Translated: CASKTGAYEQYF.

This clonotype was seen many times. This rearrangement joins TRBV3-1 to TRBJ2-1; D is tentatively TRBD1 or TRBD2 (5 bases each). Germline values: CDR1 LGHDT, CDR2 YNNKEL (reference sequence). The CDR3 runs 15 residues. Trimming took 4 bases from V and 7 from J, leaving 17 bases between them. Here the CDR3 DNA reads TGTGCCAGCAGCCCGGGACCTACCTGGGGGAATGAGCAGTTCTTC. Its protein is CASSPGPTWGNEQFF.

CDR3 DNA: TGTGCCAGCAGCCCTAGTGGACTATCGTTTACCGGGGAGCTGTTTTTT. The encoded protein is CASSPSGLSFTGELFF. The gene calls are TRBV12-3 or TRBV12-4 and TRBJ2-2, with D perhaps TRBD2 (6 bases). Between the trimmed V and J ends, which lost 6 bases and 5 bases, there was a span of 19 bases. CDR3 size: 16 residues.

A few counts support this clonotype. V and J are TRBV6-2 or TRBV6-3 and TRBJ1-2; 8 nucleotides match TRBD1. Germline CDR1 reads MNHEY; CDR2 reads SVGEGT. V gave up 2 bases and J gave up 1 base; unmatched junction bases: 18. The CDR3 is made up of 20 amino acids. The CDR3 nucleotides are TGTGCCAGCAGTTACCGGGCAGGGGGCCTTCAAGCGAAGCTTAACTATGGCTACACCTTC. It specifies CASSYRAGGLQAKLNYGYTF.

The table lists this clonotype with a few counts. In nucleotides, the CDR3 is TGTGCCAGCAGCCCGGGGGGACTATACGAGCAGTACTTC. Translating it yields CASSPGGLYEQYF. The V call is TRBV3-1, the J call TRBJ2-7, with 7 bases matching TRBD2. The V segment lost 4 bases and the J segment 4 bases; nucleotides outside the gene matches: 4. The CDR3 length is 13 residues. Germline V gene lookup returns CDR1 LGHDT and CDR2 YNNKEL (reference sequence).

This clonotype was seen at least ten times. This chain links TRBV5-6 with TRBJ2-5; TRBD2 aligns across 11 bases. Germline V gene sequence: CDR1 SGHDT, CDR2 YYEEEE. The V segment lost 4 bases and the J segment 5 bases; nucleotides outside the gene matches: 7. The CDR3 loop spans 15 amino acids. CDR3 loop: CASSMISGGAETQYF. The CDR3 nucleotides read TGTGCCAGCAGCATGATTAGCGGGGGGGCGGAGACCCAGTACTTC.

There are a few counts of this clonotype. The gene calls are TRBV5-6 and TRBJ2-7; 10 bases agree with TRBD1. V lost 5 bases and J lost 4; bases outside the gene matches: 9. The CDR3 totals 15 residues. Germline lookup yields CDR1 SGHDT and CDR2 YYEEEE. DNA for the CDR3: TGTGCCAGCAGACCCGGGACAGGGGATGGGTACGAGCAGTACTTC. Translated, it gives CASRPGTGDGYEQYF.

The CDR3 region has the DNA TGTGCCAGCAGCGCTACCTATACAGGGGTCGAGCAGTACTTC. It translates to CASSATYTGVEQYF. This chain connects TRBV9 to TRBJ2-7; 7 nucleotides agree with TRBD1. The ends lost 3 bases at V and 6 bases at J; junction bases unmatched: 9. Germline CDR1 reads SGDLS; CDR2 reads YYNGEE. This CDR3 region has 14 residues.

CDR3 in DNA: TGTGCCAGCAGGGGACAGGGGGCAGGTGAAAAACTGTTTTTT. It codes for CASRGQGAGEKLFF. The chain combines TRBV3-1 with TRBJ1-4; 12 nucleotides agree with TRBD1. The germline CDR1 and CDR2 sequences are LGHDT and YNNKEL (reference sequence). There are 14 residues in the CDR3. J was trimmed by 7 bases and V by 6 bases; bases with no gene match: 3.

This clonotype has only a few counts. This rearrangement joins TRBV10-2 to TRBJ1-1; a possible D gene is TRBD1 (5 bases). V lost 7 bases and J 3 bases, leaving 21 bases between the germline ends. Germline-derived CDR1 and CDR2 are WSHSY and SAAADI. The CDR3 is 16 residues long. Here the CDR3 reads CASKRGRVYGDTEAFF. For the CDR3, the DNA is TGCGCCAGCAAGAGGGGCAGGGTTTATGGGGACACTGAAGCTTTCTTT.

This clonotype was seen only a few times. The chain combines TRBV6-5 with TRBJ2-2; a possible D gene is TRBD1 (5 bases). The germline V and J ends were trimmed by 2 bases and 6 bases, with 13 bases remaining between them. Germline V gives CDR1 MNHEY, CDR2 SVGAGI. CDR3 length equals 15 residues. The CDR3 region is CASSYKAGYAGELFF. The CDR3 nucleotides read TGTGCCAGCAGTTACAAGGCAGGGTACGCCGGGGAGCTGTTTTTT.